A selection of T cell receptor beta chains follows, all from one sample in a study of cytomegalovirus exposure and HLA in healthy donors. Clones were read by immunoSEQ multiplex PCR, and TCRdb kept only the in-frame ones, dropping some. The table has some 130,000 clones, over 60% seen once. The specimen sequenced was PBMCs. The receptor set was obtained from a man younger than 40 in good health and CMV-seronegative. CDR3s include the opening cysteine and the closing phenylalanine or tryptophan. D genes are given only for firm matches. Clone size, where shown, is once, few, many, or a class for clones that have expanded.

CSVGPRGTGSEKLFF | TGCAGCGTTGGTCCCAGGGGGACAGGGTCCGAAAAACTGTTTTTT | TRBV29-1 | 15 | TRBD1 | TRBJ1-4 | once
CASSTHPEGVYGYTF | TGTGCCAGCAGCACACACCCAGAGGGGGTCTATGGCTACACCTTC | TRBV27 | 15 | - | TRBJ1-2 | -
CASSGSDSYGEKLFF | TGTGCCAGCAGCGGGTCCGACAGTTACGGGGAAAAACTGTTTTTT | TRBV9 | 15 | - | TRBJ1-4 | -
CASSQAFTGTSGRATLDEQFF | TGTGCCAGCAGCCAAGCTTTTACAGGGACTAGCGGGAGGGCCACGCTCGATGAGCAGTTCTTC | TRBV4-2 | 21 | TRBD2 | TRBJ2-1 | -
CASSLLADNEQFF | TGTGCCAGCAGCTTATTAGCGGACAATGAGCAGTTCTTC | TRBV7-9 | 13 | - | TRBJ2-1 | few
CASSSGQGDGYTF | TGCGCCAGCAGCAGTGGACAGGGGGATGGCTACACCTTC | TRBV5-1 | 13 | TRBD1 | TRBJ1-2 | -
CASSEGLASGEQYF | TGCGCCAGCAGTGAGGGACTAGCGTCCGGAGAGCAGTACTTC | TRBV10-2 | 14 | TRBD2 | TRBJ2-7 | -
CASSKDRTRVVLAYF | TGTGCCAGCAGCAAAGACCGGACGCGGGTAGTCTTAGCGTACTTC | TRBV21-1 | 15 | - | TRBJ2-4 | -
CASIDSSYEQYF | TGTGCCAGTATTGACAGTTCCTACGAGCAGTACTTC | TRBV28 | 12 | - | TRBJ2-7 | -
CASSIAHGANVLTF | TGTGCCAGCAGTATCGCACATGGGGCCAACGTCCTGACTTTC | TRBV6-1 | 14 | - | TRBJ2-6 | -
CASSEGQGNTGELFF | TGCGCCAGCAGCGAAGGACAGGGGAACACCGGGGAGCTGTTTTTT | TRBV5-1 | 15 | TRBD1 | TRBJ2-2 | -
CASSPPTGTYEQYF | TGTGCCAGCTCACCACCGACAGGAACGTACGAGCAGTACTTC | TRBV18 | 14 | - | TRBJ2-7 | once
CASSRTGGSYNEQFF | TGTGCCAGCAGCCGGACAGGGGGCTCCTACAATGAGCAGTTCTTC | TRBV7-9 | 15 | TRBD1 | TRBJ2-1 | -
CASSLVGQTGELFF | TGTGCCAGCAGCTTAGTCGGACAGACCGGGGAGCTGTTTTTT | TRBV7-3 | 14 | - | TRBJ2-2 | -
CASRRLRDYGYTF | TGTGCCAGCAGAAGACTCCGGGACTATGGCTACACCTTC | TRBV6-1 | 13 | - | TRBJ1-2 | -
CASEDRAGNYGYTF | TGTGCCAGCGAGGACAGGGCCGGGAACTATGGCTACACCTTC | TRBV18 | 14 | TRBD1 | TRBJ1-2 | -
CASSPTAGTHNEQFF | TGTGCCAGCAGCCCAACGGCCGGGACACACAATGAGCAGTTCTTC | TRBV6-5 | 15 | - | TRBJ2-1 | few
CSVGLAAPRDTQYF | TGCAGCGTCGGACTAGCGGCCCCCCGGGATACGCAGTATTTT | TRBV29-1 | 14 | TRBD2 | TRBJ2-3 | -
CASSPTPGAYEQYF | TGTGCCAGCTCACCAACACCAGGGGCCTACGAGCAGTACTTC | TRBV18 | 14 | - | TRBJ2-7 | once
CASSLRQGKQYF | TGTGCCAGCAGCTTACGACAGGGAAAACAGTACTTC | TRBV7-9 | 12 | TRBD1 | TRBJ2-7 | few
CASSVQGTTNTEAFF | TGTGCCAGCAGCGTACAGGGAACCACGAACACTGAAGCTTTCTTT | TRBV7-2 | 15 | - | TRBJ1-1 | -
CATSDPPPGEETQYF | TGTGCCACCAGTGACCCCCCCCCGGGGGAAGAGACCCAGTACTTC | TRBV10-3 | 15 | - | TRBJ2-5 | -
CASTITGVTGYTF | TGTGCCTCTACGATTACAGGGGTGACCGGCTACACCTTC | TRBV30 | 13 | TRBD1 | TRBJ1-2 | once
CASSLDGTSLAGELFF | TGCGCCAGCAGCTTGGATGGGACTAGCCTCGCCGGGGAGCTGTTTTTT | TRBV5-1 | 16 | TRBD2 | TRBJ2-2 | -
CASFGTGYSNQPQHF | TGTGCCAGCTTTGGGACAGGGTATAGCAATCAGCCCCAGCATTTT | TRBV28 | 15 | TRBD1 | TRBJ1-5 | -
CASSLDRAENYGYTF | TGCGCCAGCAGCTTGGACAGGGCCGAGAACTATGGCTACACCTTC | TRBV5-1 | 15 | - | TRBJ1-2 | -
CASSEEGVQPQHF | TGTGCCAGCAGTGAAGAGGGAGTTCAGCCCCAGCATTTT | TRBV6-1 | 13 | - | TRBJ1-5 | -
CASSLGSGFTGELFF | TGCGCCAGCAGCTTGGGGAGTGGGTTCACCGGGGAGCTGTTTTTT | TRBV5-1 | 15 | - | TRBJ2-2 | -
CASSWAGTSEYNEQFF | TGCGCCAGCAGCTGGGCCGGGACTAGCGAATACAATGAGCAGTTCTTC | TRBV5-1 | 16 | TRBD2 | TRBJ2-1 | once
CASTRDRGDGYTF | TGTGCCAGCACTCGGGACAGGGGGGATGGCTACACCTTC | TRBV2 | 13 | TRBD1 | TRBJ1-2 | -
CASSDPGGDSPYGYTF | TGTGCCAGCAGTGACCCAGGTGGGGACAGCCCCTATGGCTACACCTTC | TRBV2 | 16 | TRBD1 | TRBJ1-2 | -
CAWSPGEETQYF | TGTGCCTGGAGTCCCGGGGAAGAGACCCAGTACTTC | TRBV30 | 12 | - | TRBJ2-5 | -
CASSSPSDTGELFF | TGTGCCAGCAGCTCCCCTAGCGACACCGGGGAGCTGTTTTTT | TRBV6-5 | 14 | - | TRBJ2-2 | -
CASSVTAFYGYTF | TGTGCCAGCAGCGTGACAGCTTTTTATGGCTACACCTTC | TRBV28 | 13 | - | TRBJ1-2 | -
CASSPLPGSAGELFF | TGTGCCAGCAGCCCTCTTCCAGGGTCGGCCGGGGAGCTGTTTTTT | TRBV7-3 | 15 | - | TRBJ2-2 | -
CASSVRRSGNTIYF | TGTGCCAGCAGCGTCAGGCGCTCTGGAAACACCATATATTTT | TRBV7-9 | 14 | - | TRBJ1-3 | -
CASSLRLAGPYNEQFF | TGTGCCAGCAGCTTAAGACTAGCGGGACCTTACAATGAGCAGTTCTTC | TRBV5-4 | 16 | TRBD2 | TRBJ2-1 | -
CAISAGGQGKGYTF | TGTGCCATCAGTGCGGGCGGACAGGGAAAAGGCTACACCTTC | TRBV10-3 | 14 | TRBD1 | TRBJ1-2 | -
CASSLASSGTDTQYF | TGCGCCAGCAGCTTGGCTAGTAGCGGTACAGATACGCAGTATTTT | TRBV5-1 | 15 | - | TRBJ2-3 | -
CASSLGTGGYEQYF | TGCGCCAGCAGCTTGGGGACAGGGGGCTACGAGCAGTACTTC | TRBV5-1 | 14 | TRBD1 | TRBJ2-7 | -
CASSLGLAGANEQFF | TGCGCCAGCAGCTTGGGTCTAGCGGGAGCCAATGAGCAGTTCTTC | TRBV5-1 | 15 | TRBD2 | TRBJ2-1 | -
CASSSGVFTEAFF | TGTGCCAGCAGCTCAGGGGTGTTCACTGAAGCTTTCTTT | TRBV14 | 13 | - | TRBJ1-1 | -
CAISESQGSYGYTF | TGTGCCATCAGTGAGTCACAGGGAAGCTATGGCTACACCTTC | TRBV10-3 | 14 | - | TRBJ1-2 | once
CASRTVTDTQYF | TGTGCCAGTAGGACAGTCACAGATACGCAGTATTTT | TRBV10-3 | 12 | - | TRBJ2-3 | -
CASSPRSAGNTIYF | TGTGCCAGCAGTCCTCGATCGGCTGGAAACACCATATATTTT | TRBV28 | 14 | - | TRBJ1-3 | -
CASSFGTGAQETQYF | TGTGCCAGCTCATTCGGGACAGGGGCCCAAGAGACCCAGTACTTC | TRBV18 | 15 | TRBD1 | TRBJ2-5 | -
CASSEERTTSSYEQYF | TGTGCCAGCAGTGAAGAGAGGACTACAAGCTCCTACGAGCAGTACTTC | TRBV2 | 16 | - | TRBJ2-7 | -
CATSSNHNEQFF | TGTGCCACCAGTAGTAACCACAATGAGCAGTTCTTC | TRBV15 | 12 | - | TRBJ2-1 | -
CASGSRGRNTDTQYF | TGTGCCAGTGGTTCCAGGGGGCGGAACACAGATACGCAGTATTTT | TRBV19 | 15 | TRBD1 | TRBJ2-3 | -
CASSRDYRSREQYF | TGTGCCAGCAGCCGGGACTACAGGAGCAGGGAGCAGTACTTC | TRBV7-2 | 14 | TRBD2 | TRBJ2-7 | -
CASSPTGDLGYTF | TGTGCCAGCAGCCCGACAGGGGATCTCGGCTACACCTTC | TRBV7-2 | 13 | TRBD1 | TRBJ1-2 | -
CASSLGGGGYDTQYF | TGTGCCAGCAGTCTAGGTGGAGGGGGCTACGATACGCAGTATTTT | TRBV27 | 15 | - | TRBJ2-3 | few
CASGSDRGRGNTGELFF | TGTGCTAGTGGTTCGGACAGGGGGCGCGGGAACACCGGGGAGCTGTTTTTT | TRBV12-5 | 17 | TRBD1 | TRBJ2-2 | -
CASSSGDRERDGYTF | TGCGCCAGCAGCTCCGGGGACAGGGAGAGAGATGGCTACACCTTC | TRBV5-1 | 15 | TRBD1 | TRBJ1-2 | -
CASSPPPGVTEAFF | TGTGCCAGCTCACCACCACCAGGGGTTACTGAAGCTTTCTTT | TRBV18 | 14 | - | TRBJ1-1 | few